This T cell receptor beta chain appears in the sequencing data of a study of T-cell reconstitution after alpha-beta-depleted transplantation in children. Study-wide points: Reportedly, alpha-beta T cells present about two months post-transplant originated from several hundred expanded clones of graft origin. There were some patients whose high TCRbeta diversity at day 60 came from surviving recipient T cells and thymic progenitors. T-cell counts and diversity at one year following transplant were attributed mainly to newly produced T cells.

Researchers prepared the TCRbeta library using unique molecular identifiers, the study reports. TCRdb re-analysed the PCR reads in MiXCR, keeping a single row per CDR3 protein. The sample carries around 200,000 distinct CDR3 sequences, around 7.7% recorded once. This clonotype has ten or more counts. Antigen unknown. V lost 3 bases and J lost 3; bases outside the gene matches: 3. The CDR3 has 15 amino acids. CDR1 is SGDLS, CDR2 YYNGEE, per germline. Sequenced here: PBMCs, mostly from graft donor cells, sampled 360 days after TCRalphabeta/CD19-depleted stem cell transplant. The TCR comes from a male patient between 2 and 15 years old who had a stem cell transplant for acute myeloid leukemia, so the T cells may come from the graft donor. The rearrangement uses TRBV9 and TRBJ2-1, with 10 bases lining up with TRBD1. The CDR3 sequence is CASSARTGGYNEQFF. The CDR3 region has the DNA TGTGCCAGCAGCGCACGGACAGGGGGCTACAATGAGCAGTTCTTC.